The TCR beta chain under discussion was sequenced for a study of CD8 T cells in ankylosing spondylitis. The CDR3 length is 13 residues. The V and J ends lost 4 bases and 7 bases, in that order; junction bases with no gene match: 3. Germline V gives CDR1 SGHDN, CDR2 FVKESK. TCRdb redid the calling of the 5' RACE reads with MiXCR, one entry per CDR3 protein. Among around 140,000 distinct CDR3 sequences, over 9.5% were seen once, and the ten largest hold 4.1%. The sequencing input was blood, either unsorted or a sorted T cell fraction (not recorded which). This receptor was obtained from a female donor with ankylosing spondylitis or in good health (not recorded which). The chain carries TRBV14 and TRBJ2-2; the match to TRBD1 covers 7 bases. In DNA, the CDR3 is TGTGCCAGCAGCCCCACAGGGGACGGGGAGCTGTTTTTT. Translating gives CASSPTGDGELFF.